The sequence of this T cell receptor beta chain was determined in a study of graft-versus-host responses after intestinal transplantation (dated by TCRdb to the early 2020s). For context, the study as a whole: Multivisceral, liver-intestinal, or isolated intestinal transplants were received by the recipients. Anti-thymocyte globulin induction was given to all recipients, followed by maintenance tacrolimus and steroids for approximately three years. Graft-versus-host and host-versus-graft alloreactive T cell clones were tracked in the graft, circulation and bone marrow after intestinal transplantation using bulk TCR-beta CDR3 sequencing. To identify alloreactive clones, pre-transplant mixed lymphocyte reaction products were sequenced and compared with unstimulated pre-transplant donor and recipient T cells. Of the 20 to 25 intestinal transplant recipients enrolled in the cohort, one of whom was a retransplant, a few patients without pretransplant specimens were excluded. A peak of at least 4% donor T cells among recipient peripheral blood mononuclear cells was the definition used for donor T cell macrochimerism. Rather than going through the commercial service, samples from a few later patients were sequenced in-house on an Illumina MiSeq and processed with MiXCR. General study outcomes and caveats: GvH clones were detected in recipient bone marrow, and some appeared earlier in ileal mucosa or blood, consistent with an intestinal mucosal origin. Peak levels of circulating GvH clones were associated with declines in HvG clones early after transplant. Patients with donor T cell macrochimerism had high GvH to HvG T cell clonal ratios in their allografts. The relatively low number and heterogeneity of intestinal transplant patients limited the conclusions.

This clone was counted once. Its antigen remains undetermined. Base qualities are not at hand, and no much larger clone is one base apart. What this sample's time point label stands for: cells obtained before transplantation from donor or recipient. CD3+CD4+ and CD3+CD8+ populations were FACS-sorted from unstimulated pre-transplant donor and recipient cells taken from spleen or lymph nodes. Deletion took 5 bases off V and 1 base off J, with a span of 8 bases between the germline ends. From the cysteine up to the phenylalanine, the CDR3 has a length of 13 residues. The DNA shown is the 39-base CDR3, in frame from base 1. From the germline V gene, CDR1 is SNHLY and CDR2 is FYNNEI. Library generation was performed with the immunoSEQ multiplex PCR assay. For most patients, genomic DNA was isolated using the Qiagen DNeasy Blood and Tissue Kit and was shipped frozen to Adaptive Biotechnologies for TCR sequencing. High-throughput TCR-beta CDR3 sequencing of genomic DNA from most patients was performed by Adaptive Biotechnologies. As for the authors' bioinformatics: TCR sequencing data were retrieved from Adaptive's ImmunoSEQ software for around 18 patients, whereas three other patients were processed with MiXCR and VDJtools. CD4 versus CD8 sorting errors were corrected by removing sequences found in both subsets at a frequency ratio below 5:1. CDR3 nucleotide sequences shared between donor and recipient were removed because their origin could not be assigned. Alloreactive clones required at least 2-fold expansion over unstimulated cells and minimum CFSE-low frequency of 0.002% (template counts) or 0.001% (read counts). A clone was considered mappable if detected in the sequenced pre-transplant spleen, lymph node, or MLR CFSE-low populations of the donor or recipient. Cumulative frequency of alloreactive clones was calculated as a percentage of all sequences weighted by copy number. The clones in this table, taken by TCRdb from immuneACCESS, are in-frame only. Not every clone is retained; where verified, under half of the shortfall comes from an unresolved V gene, and the cause of the rest is unknown. V, J and clone size reflect that table, while D and trimming were determined from the DNA. The sample table lists roughly 100,000 clones, roughly 87% of them with a count of one. Roughly 0.9% of the sample goes to the ten largest clones.

The receptor's source is a human donor who received an intestinal transplant. Recombination linked TRBV2 to TRBJ1-1, with the identity of the D gene unclear. The sample in question was unstimulated CD4+ T cells sorted from spleen or lymph node cells, obtained before intestinal transplant. The CDR3 has the sequence CASSLSWNTEAFF. In nucleotide form, the sequence is TGTGCCAGCAGTTTGAGTTGGAACACTGAAGCTTTCTTT.